What follows are 24 T cell receptor beta chains derived from one specimen sequenced in a study of blood T cell repertoires in COVID-19. The repertoire was sequenced with immunoSEQ multiplex PCR; TCRdb's copy has only in-frame clones and lacks some. The sample shows around 94,000 clones, over 70% of them seen only once. Material for sequencing was peripheral blood. The receptors shown here come from a human donor in a cohort sampled during active COVID-19.

The chain is built from TRBV7-9 and TRBJ2-7, with 8 nucleotides matching TRBD2. Germline V CDR1 and CDR2: SEHNR, FQNEAQ (reference sequence). Germline trimming cut 5 bases from V and 5 bases from J; bases unmatched to any gene: 8. This CDR3 has 14 amino acids. CDR3 region: CASSQTSAEDEQYF. In DNA form, the CDR3 reads TGTGCCAGCAGCCAGACTAGCGCCGAGGACGAGCAGTACTTC.

The sample holds one count of this clone. The chain combines TRBV28 with TRBJ2-2; 9 positions agree with TRBD1. The CDR3 sequence is 16 residues long. The junction had 13 bases not matched to a gene; V was cut back by 6 bases and J by 8 bases. CDR1 MDHEN and CDR2 SYDVKM come from the germline V gene. This chain's CDR3 is CASSTEYRDRAGELFF. The DNA for the CDR3 is TGTGCCAGCAGCACCGAATACCGGGACAGGGCTGGGGAGCTGTTTTTT.

The chain has TRBV6-5 and TRBJ2-7; TRBD2 matches at 11 bases. Looked up from germline, CDR1 is MNHEY and CDR2 is SVGAGI. The CDR3 is 13 residues long. The trim removed 6 bases at V and 3 bases at J, leaving 1 base unmatched. The CDR3 loop reads CASRLAGDYEQYF. CDR3 in DNA: TGTGCCAGCAGACTAGCGGGAGACTACGAGCAGTACTTC.

The V gene is TRBV24-1, the J gene TRBJ2-3; weak D call: TRBD1 (6 bases). Trimming stripped 4 bases from V and 2 bases from J, with 12 bases between. This CDR3 is 15 amino acids long. Germline CDR1 is KGHDR and CDR2 is SFDVKD. CDR3 nucleotides: TGTGCCACCAGTGACTTGGACAGCACCACAGATACGCAGTATTTT. Translated: CATSDLDSTTDTQYF.

The genes are TRBV20-1 and TRBJ1-2; D might be TRBD1 (5 bases). The CDR3 loop spans 14 amino acids. V gave up 3 bases and J gave up 3 bases, with 14 bases separating them. Germline CDR1 reads DFQATT; CDR2 reads SNEGSKA (reference sequence). This CDR3 reads CSASDWGSDYGYTF. The CDR3, as DNA: TGCAGTGCTAGTGATTGGGGCTCTGACTATGGCTACACCTTC.

This clone was observed a few times. The chain couples TRBV28 to TRBJ2-7; perhaps TRBD2 as D (6 bases). The CDR3 spans 13 residues. Trimming removed 10 bases at V and 4 bases at J, with 17 bases between. Germline CDR1 reads MDHEN; CDR2 reads SYDVKM. The CDR3 bases are TGTGCCACCCTTCACCCCGGGACTTACGAGCAGTACTTC. Its translation: CATLHPGTYEQYF.

The J gene is TRBJ2-3, the V gene TRBV7-3; D uncertain. The CDR3 runs 15 residues. Trimming took 4 bases from V and 2 from J, leaving 13 bases between them. Per germline, CDR1 SGHTA and CDR2 FQGTGA. The CDR3 DNA sequence: TGTGCCAGCAGCTCCCCTGGCGACATCACAGATACGCAGTATTTT. The encoded protein is CASSSPGDITDTQYF.

The chain combines TRBV19 with TRBJ2-7, with 7 bases that match TRBD1. Germline CDR1 LNHDA, CDR2 SQIVND (reference sequence). V shed 4 bases, J shed 6 bases, and the junction held 12 bases outside the gene matches. The CDR3 totals 15 residues. The CDR3: CASSNAGTALAEQYF. CDR3 bases: TGTGCCAGTAGTAACGCCGGGACAGCCCTTGCCGAGCAGTACTTC.

This clone occurred many times. The chain uses TRBV7-9 and TRBJ1-5; possibly TRBD1 for D (6 bases). Germline loops: CDR1 SEHNR, CDR2 FQNEAQ (reference sequence). The V end was cut by 5 bases, the J end by 3 bases, with 14 bases between. This CDR3 spans 15 amino acids. CDR3: CASSPEDSYNQPQHF. DNA for the CDR3: TGTGCCAGCAGCCCCGAGGACAGCTACAATCAGCCCCAGCATTTT.

This chain joins TRBV19 and TRBJ1-5, with TRBD1 matching over 7 bases. V lost 3 bases to trimming and J lost 2 bases; unmatched junction nucleotides: 4. The length of the CDR3 is 15 residues. Germline V lookup: CDR1 LNHDA, CDR2 SQIVND (reference sequence). The CDR3 DNA follows: TGTGCCAGTAGTATTGACAGGGAGGGCAATCAGCCCCAGCATTTT. Translating gives CASSIDREGNQPQHF. Complete variable domain (other parts from reference TRBV19 and TRBJ1-5): DGGITQSPKYLFRKEGQNVTLSCEQNLNHDAMYWYRQDPGQGLRLIYYSQIVNDFQKGDIAEGYSVSREKKESFPLTVTSAQKNPTAFYLCASSIDREGNQPQHFGDGTRLSIL.

The chain is built from TRBV3-1 (or the pseudogene TRBV3-2) and TRBJ2-1, with D perhaps matching TRBD2 (5 bases). The ends were cut back, 4 bases at V and 8 bases at J, with 12 bases in the middle. From germline, CDR1 is LGHDT and CDR2 YNNKEL (reference sequence). The CDR3 loop spans 13 amino acids. The CDR3 spells CASSLNSVDEQFF. CDR3 DNA sequence: TGTGCCAGCAGCCTAAATAGCGTAGATGAGCAGTTCTTC.

This clone was seen just once. The chain joins TRBV27 to TRBJ1-5; 7 bases line up with TRBD1. Germline trimming cut 2 bases from V and 6 bases from J; bases unmatched to any gene: 13. CDR1 is MNHEY, CDR2 SMNVEV, per germline (reference sequence). The CDR3 contains 17 residues. Written as DNA, the CDR3 is TGTGCCAGCAGTTTAAAACCCGTCCAGGGGGGCGGTCAGCCCCAGCATTTT. Amino acids: CASSLKPVQGGGQPQHF.

The chain is built from TRBV28 and TRBJ2-7, with 7 bases fitting TRBD2. The length of the CDR3 is 14 residues. The V gene's germline CDR1 is MDHEN and CDR2 SYDVKM. After removal of 6 bases from V and 0 bases from J, the junction contained 5 bases not matched to a gene. The CDR3 loop reads CASSQAGDSYEQYF. The CDR3 region has the DNA TGTGCCAGCAGCCAGGCGGGGGACTCCTACGAGCAGTACTTC.

J is TRBJ2-7 and V is TRBV5-1, with D tentatively TRBD1 (5 bases). Germline-derived CDR1 and CDR2 are SGHRS and YFSETQ. CDR3 length: 17 amino acids. V lost 1 base to trimming and J lost 3 bases, with 20 bases between them. In nucleotides, the CDR3 is TGCGCCAGCAGCTTGAGGAGTTTAGGGGCGACCTTCTACGAGCAGTACTTC. Its protein product is CASSLRSLGATFYEQYF.

The V gene is TRBV6-5, the J gene TRBJ2-1; TRBD1 matches 7 bases. Germline CDR1 MNHEY, CDR2 SVGAGI. The V and J ends lost 8 bases and 1 base, in that order; junction bases with no gene match: 5. The CDR3 covers 14 residues. In DNA form, the CDR3 reads TGTGCCAGCCTAGGGGGCATATCCTACAATGAGCAGTTCTTC. It is translated as CASLGGISYNEQFF.

This clone was counted a few times. The rearrangement uses TRBV11-3 and TRBJ2-7; 8 bases fit TRBD1. With V trimmed by 7 bases and J by 6 bases, 8 bases remained unmatched. The CDR3 consists of 13 residues. CDR1 SGHNT and CDR2 YENEEA come from the germline V gene. The CDR3 reads CASTAQGAGEQYF. The CDR3 region has the DNA TGTGCCAGCACCGCGCAGGGGGCCGGCGAGCAGTACTTC.

The rearrangement uses TRBV18 and TRBJ1-2; possible D gene TRBD1, 6 bases. With 2 bases removed from V and 5 bases from J, the gap between germline ends came to 15 bases. The germline V gene has CDR1 KGHSH and CDR2 LQKENI. CDR3 length equals 15 residues. CDR3 DNA: TGTGCCAGCTCACCAACGTTAAGGGGGGGTTATGGCTACACCTTC. It translates to CASSPTLRGGYGYTF.

The rearrangement joins TRBV6-5 to TRBJ2-7, with 10 positions matching TRBD1. This CDR3 has 15 residues. Germline V gives CDR1 MNHEY, CDR2 SVGAGI. Trimming took 6 bases from V and 4 from J; bases not matched to a gene: 9. The chain's CDR3 is CASSYRQGAGYEQYF. Here the CDR3 DNA reads TGTGCCAGCAGCTATAGACAGGGGGCGGGGTACGAGCAGTACTTC.

The chain couples TRBV28 to TRBJ2-5, with TRBD1 identical over 7 bases. V shed 6 bases, J shed 2 bases, and the junction held 3 bases outside the gene matches. CDR3 length: 13 amino acids. CDR1 and CDR2 from the germline V gene are MDHEN and SYDVKM. The CDR3 reads CASSRQGQETQYF. The CDR3 DNA is TGTGCCAGCAGCAGACAGGGTCAAGAGACCCAGTACTTC.

The chain uses TRBV18 and TRBJ2-7; 9 positions agree with TRBD2. There are 16 residues in the CDR3. Per the germline V gene, CDR1 is KGHSH and CDR2 is LQKENI. With V trimmed by 3 bases and J by 2 bases, 8 bases remained unmatched. The CDR3 reads CASSPLATSGTYEQYF. The DNA for the CDR3 is TGTGCCAGCTCACCCTTGGCGACTAGCGGTACCTACGAGCAGTACTTC. The entire variable domain, with the rest obtained from reference TRBV18 and TRBJ2-7, is as follows: NAGVMQNPRHLVRRRGQEARLRCSPMKGHSHVYWYRQLPEEGLKFMVYLQKENIIDESGMPKERFSAEFPKEGPSILRIQQVVRGDSAAYFCASSPLATSGTYEQYFGPGTRLTVT.

The V and J genes are TRBV5-4 and TRBJ2-1; 8 bases fit TRBD2. This CDR3 contains 15 residues. The trim removed 4 bases at V and 0 bases at J, leaving 3 bases unmatched. Germline lookup yields CDR1 SGHNT and CDR2 YYREEE (reference sequence). DNA for the CDR3: TGTGCCAGCAGCCAAGCGGGGGTCTCCTACAATGAGCAGTTCTTC. The encoded protein is CASSQAGVSYNEQFF.

This chain joins TRBV18 and TRBJ2-2; perhaps TRBD1 as D (6 bases). The CDR3 loop spans 16 amino acids. V was cut by 1 base and J by 0 bases, with 9 bases left in between. Germline CDR1 KGHSH, CDR2 LQKENI. Here the CDR3 reads CASSPRQGSNTGELFF. CDR3 sequence (DNA): TGTGCCAGCTCACCACGGCAGGGGTCGAACACCGGGGAGCTGTTTTTT.

This CDR3 is CASSQELRDRVNTIYF. DNA of the CDR3: TGTGCCAGCAGCCAAGAATTGAGGGACAGGGTTAACACCATATATTTT. The V and J genes are TRBV4-2 and TRBJ1-3, with 9 bases lining up with TRBD1. Per germline, CDR1 LGHNA and CDR2 YNFKEQ. V trimming: 0 bases; J trimming: 7 bases; junction bases outside the gene matches: 7. The CDR3 extends over 16 amino acids.

This chain links TRBV9 with TRBJ1-2, with D tentatively TRBD1 (6 bases). This CDR3 has 13 residues. Trimming removed 4 bases from V and 8 bases from J, with 15 bases in between. The V gene's germline CDR1 is SGDLS and CDR2 YYNGEE. This CDR3 reads CASSLYGGGGYTF. The CDR3 DNA follows: TGTGCCAGCAGCCTATATGGGGGGGGCGGCTACACCTTC.